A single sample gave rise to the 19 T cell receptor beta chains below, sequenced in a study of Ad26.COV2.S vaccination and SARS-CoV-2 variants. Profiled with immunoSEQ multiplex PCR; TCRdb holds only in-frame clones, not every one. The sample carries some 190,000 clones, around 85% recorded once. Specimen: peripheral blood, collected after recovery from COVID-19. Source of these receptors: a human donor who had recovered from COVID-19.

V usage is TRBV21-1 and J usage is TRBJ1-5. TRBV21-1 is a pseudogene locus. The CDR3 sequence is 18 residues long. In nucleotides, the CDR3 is TGTGCCAGCAGCGGAGAAGCGGACACGCCTAAGAGCAATCAGCCCCAGCATTTT. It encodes CASSGEADTPKSNQPQHF.

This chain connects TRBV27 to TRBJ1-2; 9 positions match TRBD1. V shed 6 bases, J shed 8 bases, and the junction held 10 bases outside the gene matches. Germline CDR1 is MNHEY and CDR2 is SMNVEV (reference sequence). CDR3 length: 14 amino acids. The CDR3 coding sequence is TGTGCCAGCAGGCGGACAGGGGAGGTGTGGGGCTACACCTTC. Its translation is CASRRTGEVWGYTF.

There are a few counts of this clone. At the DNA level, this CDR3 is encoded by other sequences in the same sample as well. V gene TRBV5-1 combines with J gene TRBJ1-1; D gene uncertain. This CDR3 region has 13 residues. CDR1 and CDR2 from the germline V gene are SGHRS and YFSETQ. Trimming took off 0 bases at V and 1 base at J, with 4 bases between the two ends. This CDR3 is CASSLEGNTEAFF. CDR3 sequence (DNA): TGCGCCAGCAGCTTGGAGGGGAACACTGAAGCTTTCTTT.

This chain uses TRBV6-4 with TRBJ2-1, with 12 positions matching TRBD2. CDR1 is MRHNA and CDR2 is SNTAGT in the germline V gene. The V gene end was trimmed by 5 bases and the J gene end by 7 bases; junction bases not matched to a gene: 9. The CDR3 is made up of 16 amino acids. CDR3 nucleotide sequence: TGTGCCAGCAGTCCTAGTCTAGCGGGAGGGATAAATGAGCAGTTCTTC. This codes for CASSPSLAGGINEQFF.

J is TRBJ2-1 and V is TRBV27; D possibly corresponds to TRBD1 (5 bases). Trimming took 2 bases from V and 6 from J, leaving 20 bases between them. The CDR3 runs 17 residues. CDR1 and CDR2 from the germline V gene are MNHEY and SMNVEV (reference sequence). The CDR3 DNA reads TGTGCCAGCAGTTTAGAAGTAGGGCAGGGTTTTGGCAATGAGCAGTTCTTC. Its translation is CASSLEVGQGFGNEQFF.

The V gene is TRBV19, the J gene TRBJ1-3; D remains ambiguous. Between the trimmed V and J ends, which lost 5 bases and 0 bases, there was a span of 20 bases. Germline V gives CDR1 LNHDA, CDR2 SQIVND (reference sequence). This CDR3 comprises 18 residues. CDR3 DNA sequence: TGTGCCAGTAGTGTGTCCCGGGTCATCCAAAGCTCTGGAAACACCATATATTTT. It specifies CASSVSRVIQSSGNTIYF.

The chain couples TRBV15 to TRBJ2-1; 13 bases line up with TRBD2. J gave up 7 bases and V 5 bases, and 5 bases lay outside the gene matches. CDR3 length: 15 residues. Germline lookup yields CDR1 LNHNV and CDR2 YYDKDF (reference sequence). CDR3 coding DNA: TGTGCCACCAGCCGGACTAGCGGGAGAGGTAATGAGCAGTTCTTC. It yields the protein CATSRTSGRGNEQFF.

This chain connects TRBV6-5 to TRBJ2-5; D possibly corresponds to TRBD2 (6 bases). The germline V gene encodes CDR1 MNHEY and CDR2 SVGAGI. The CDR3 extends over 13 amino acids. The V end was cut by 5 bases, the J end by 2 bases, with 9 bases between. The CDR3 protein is CASSRLEQETQYF. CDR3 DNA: TGTGCCAGCAGTCGACTAGAACAAGAGACCCAGTACTTC.

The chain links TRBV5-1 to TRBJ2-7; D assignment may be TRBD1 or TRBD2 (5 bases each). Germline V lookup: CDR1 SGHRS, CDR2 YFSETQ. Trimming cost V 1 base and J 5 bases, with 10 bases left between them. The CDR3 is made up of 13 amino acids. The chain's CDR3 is CASSLMGEHEQYF. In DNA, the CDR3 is TGCGCCAGCAGCTTGATGGGGGAACACGAGCAGTACTTC.

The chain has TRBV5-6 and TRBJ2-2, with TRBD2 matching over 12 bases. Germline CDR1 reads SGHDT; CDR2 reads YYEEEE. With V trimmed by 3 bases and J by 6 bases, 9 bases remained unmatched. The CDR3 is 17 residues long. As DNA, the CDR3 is TGTGCCAGCAGCTCTTCGGGACTAGCGGGCATCTCCGGGGAGCTGTTTTTT. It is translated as CASSSSGLAGISGELFF.

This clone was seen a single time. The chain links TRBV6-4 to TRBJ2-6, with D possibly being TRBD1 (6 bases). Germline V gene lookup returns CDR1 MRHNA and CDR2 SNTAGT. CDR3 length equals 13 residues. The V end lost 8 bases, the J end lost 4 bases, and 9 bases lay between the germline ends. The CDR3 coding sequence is TGTGCCAGCCAAGACAGGGGGGCCAACGTCCTGACTTTC. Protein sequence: CASQDRGANVLTF.

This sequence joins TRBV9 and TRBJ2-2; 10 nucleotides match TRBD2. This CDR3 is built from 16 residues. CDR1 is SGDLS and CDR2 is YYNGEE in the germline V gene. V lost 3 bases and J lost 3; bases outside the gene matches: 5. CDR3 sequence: CASSGGSGRDTGELFF. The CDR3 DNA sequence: TGTGCCAGCAGCGGGGGCAGCGGGAGGGACACCGGGGAGCTGTTTTTT.

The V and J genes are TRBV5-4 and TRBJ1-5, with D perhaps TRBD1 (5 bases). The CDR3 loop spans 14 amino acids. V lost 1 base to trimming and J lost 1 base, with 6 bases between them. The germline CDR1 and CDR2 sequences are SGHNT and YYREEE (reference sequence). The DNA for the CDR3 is TGTGCCAGCAGCTTGACAGGCAGCAATCAGCCCCAGCATTTT. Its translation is CASSLTGSNQPQHF.

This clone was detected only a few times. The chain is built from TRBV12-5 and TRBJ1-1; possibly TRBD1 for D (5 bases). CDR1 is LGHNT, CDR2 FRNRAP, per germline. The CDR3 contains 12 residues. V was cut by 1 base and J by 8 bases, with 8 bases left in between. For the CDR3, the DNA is TGTGCTAGTGGTTTGGATTACAGGGAAGCTTTCTTT. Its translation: CASGLDYREAFF.

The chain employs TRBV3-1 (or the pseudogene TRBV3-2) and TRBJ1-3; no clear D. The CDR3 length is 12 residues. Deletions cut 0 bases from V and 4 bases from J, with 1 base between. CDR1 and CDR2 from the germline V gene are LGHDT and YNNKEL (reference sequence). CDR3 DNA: TGTGCCAGCAGCCAAGACGGAAACACCATATATTTT. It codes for CASSQDGNTIYF.

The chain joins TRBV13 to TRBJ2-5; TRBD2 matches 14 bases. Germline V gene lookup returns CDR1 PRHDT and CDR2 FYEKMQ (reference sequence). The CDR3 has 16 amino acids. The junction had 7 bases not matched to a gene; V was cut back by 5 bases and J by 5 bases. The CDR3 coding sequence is TGTGCCAGCAGCCAGACTAGCGGGAGGGCCGGGGAGACCCAGTACTTC. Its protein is CASSQTSGRAGETQYF.

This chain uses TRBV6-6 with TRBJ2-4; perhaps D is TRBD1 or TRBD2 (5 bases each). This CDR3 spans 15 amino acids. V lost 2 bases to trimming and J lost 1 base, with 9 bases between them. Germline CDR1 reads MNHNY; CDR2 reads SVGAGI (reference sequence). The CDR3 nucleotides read TGTGCCAGCAGTTACGGGGGAGAGGCCAAAAACATTCAGTACTTC. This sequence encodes CASSYGGEAKNIQYF.

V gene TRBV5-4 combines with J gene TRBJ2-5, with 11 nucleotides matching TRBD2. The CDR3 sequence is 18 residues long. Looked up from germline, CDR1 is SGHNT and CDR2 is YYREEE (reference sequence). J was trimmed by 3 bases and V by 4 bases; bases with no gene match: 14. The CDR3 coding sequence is TGTGCCAGCAGCGTCTGGGGGCTAGCGGGAGGAGCGGAAGAGACCCAGTACTTC. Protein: CASSVWGLAGGAEETQYF. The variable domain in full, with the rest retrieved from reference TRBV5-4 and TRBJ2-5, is ETGVTQSPTHLIKTRGQQVTLRCSSQSGHNTVSWYQQALGQGPQFIFQYYREEENGRGNFPPRFSGLQFPNYSSELNVNALELDDSALYLCASSVWGLAGGAEETQYFGPGTRLLVL.

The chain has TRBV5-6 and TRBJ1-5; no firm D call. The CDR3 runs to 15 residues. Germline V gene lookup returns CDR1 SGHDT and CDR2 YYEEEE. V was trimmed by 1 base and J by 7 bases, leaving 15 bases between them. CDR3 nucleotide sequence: TGTGCCAGCAGCTTGCGCCGGGGAGGTCGGCAGCCCCAGCATTTT. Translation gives CASSLRRGGRQPQHF.